The subject of this entry is one TCR beta chain. This specimen comes from a study of cytomegalovirus exposure and HLA in healthy donors. Background on the study: For the roughly 400 genotyped donors, more than 65% fell within the Caucasian-associated ancestry cluster.

With 60 Vbeta and 13 Jbeta primers, the PCR was carried out. TCRdb's copy holds only in-frame clones and misses some; the assay was immunoSEQ multiplex PCR. Of 150,000 to 200,000 clones listed, around 78% are singletons. Germline loops: CDR1 SNHLY, CDR2 FYNNEI. The CDR3 contains 15 residues. Germline trimming cut 2 bases from V and 9 bases from J; bases unmatched to any gene: 6. J is TRBJ2-6 and V is TRBV2, with 8 bases fitting TRBD1. Sequencing was carried out using PBMCs. The source of this sequence is a man aged 35 to 55 in good health and CMV-seronegative. CDR3 amino acids: CASSETGQGVNVLTF. The CDR3 DNA is TGTGCCAGCAGTGAAACAGGACAGGGTGTCAACGTCCTGACTTTC.